This TCR beta chain was observed in a study of control samples from healthy donors and cancer patients. Clones were read by immunoSEQ multiplex PCR, and TCRdb kept only the in-frame ones, dropping some. This table has 400,000 to 450,000 clones, 75% to 95% appearing once. The sequence came from a man aged 35 to 55 with head and neck cancer. Sequenced sample: PBMCs.

In nucleotides, the CDR3 is TGTGCCAGCAGTTACCGCGGGACTAGCGGAGATACGCAGTATTTT. Translating it yields CASSYRGTSGDTQYF. This chain uses TRBV6-5 with TRBJ2-3; TRBD2 aligns across 11 bases. The CDR3 runs 15 residues. Germline V gene lookup returns CDR1 MNHEY and CDR2 SVGAGI. V shed 2 bases and J 5 bases; nucleotides not matched to a gene: 3.